The 20 T cell receptor beta chains reported below all come from one sample, sequenced in a study of blood T cell repertoires in COVID-19 (dated by TCRdb to the early 2020s). Libraries were built with the immunoSEQ multiplex PCR assay. Held by TCRdb, this immuneACCESS table contains in-frame sequences only and omits some clones. Under half of the omission traces to an unresolved V gene where checked; the cause of the rest is unknown. The sample contains fewer than 90,000 clones, around nine tenths of them found a single time. The ten largest clones take up roughly 5% of the sample. The sequencing input was peripheral blood. Receptors were obtained from a man aged 45-60 years with active or convalescent COVID-19.

The V call is TRBV18, the J call TRBJ1-1, with 7 bases identical to TRBD1. Germline CDR1 and CDR2: KGHSH and LQKENI. CDR3 length: 13 amino acids. Unmatched junction bases numbered 7, after V lost 7 bases and J lost 5 bases. CDR3 residues: CASLQGPATEAFF. CDR3 nucleotide sequence: TGTGCCAGCTTACAGGGGCCGGCGACTGAAGCTTTCTTT.

CDR3 DNA: TGTGCCAGCAGCTCCCGACAGGCGGGAGCCTACGAGCAGTACTTC. Its translation is CASSSRQAGAYEQYF. V and J are TRBV5-6 and TRBJ2-7, with D perhaps matching TRBD2 (7 bases). Deletions cut 3 bases from V and 2 bases from J, with 15 bases between. The CDR3 is made up of 15 amino acids. Germline V gene sequence: CDR1 SGHDT, CDR2 YYEEEE.

V usage is TRBV4-1 and J usage is TRBJ2-2, with TRBD2 identical over 8 bases. V was clipped by 0 bases and J by 5 bases; unmatched bases: 5. Germline V CDR1 and CDR2: MGHRA, YSYEKL. The CDR3 totals 16 residues. The CDR3 loop is CASSQEPGGRTGELFF. CDR3 bases: TGCGCCAGCAGCCAAGAACCGGGGGGGCGGACCGGGGAGCTGTTTTTT.

This chain uses TRBV5-4 with TRBJ2-7; 8 nucleotides agree with TRBD2. J was trimmed by 2 bases and V by 4 bases; bases with no gene match: 8. The CDR3 is made up of 15 amino acids. Germline values: CDR1 SGHNT, CDR2 YYREEE (reference sequence). This chain's CDR3 is CASSPGGGSTYEQYF. CDR3 DNA: TGTGCCAGCAGCCCGGGCGGGGGGTCCACCTACGAGCAGTACTTC.

The chain uses TRBV28 and TRBJ1-5; possible D gene TRBD1, 6 bases. This CDR3 has 17 amino acids. Germline V gene lookup returns CDR1 MDHEN and CDR2 SYDVKM. Trimming cost V 3 bases and J 0 bases, with 15 bases left between them. CDR3 sequence reads: CASSFGQISNSNQPQHF. In nucleotides, the CDR3 is TGTGCCAGCAGTTTCGGACAGATATCTAATAGCAATCAGCCCCAGCATTTT.

The J gene is TRBJ1-6, the V gene TRBV6-5; 8 nucleotides match TRBD1. V trimming: 6 bases; J trimming: 6 bases; junction bases outside the gene matches: 7. The CDR3 contains 15 residues. Germline V gives CDR1 MNHEY, CDR2 SVGAGI. CDR3 nucleotide sequence: TGTGCCAGCAGCACGTGGACAGGGCTTAATTCACCCCTCCACTTT. Translated: CASSTWTGLNSPLHF.

The rearrangement joins TRBV6-4 to TRBJ2-1; a weak D match, TRBD2 (7 bases). Germline assignment: CDR1 MRHNA and CDR2 SNTAGT. V gave up 3 bases and J gave up 4 bases, with 13 bases separating them. The CDR3 is 15 residues long. CDR3 sequence reads: CASSDAGATYNEQFF. Written as DNA, the CDR3 is TGTGCCAGCAGTGATGCGGGGGCCACATACAATGAGCAGTTCTTC.

This chain links TRBV28 with TRBJ2-7; the D gene is possibly TRBD1 (5 bases). Trimming left V 5 bases short and J 2 bases short, with 7 bases between. The CDR3 runs to 12 residues. The germline gives CDR1 MDHEN, CDR2 SYDVKM. This chain's CDR3 is CASSRGTYEQYV. CDR3 sequence (DNA): TGTGCCAGCAGTAGGGGTACCTACGAGCAGTACGTC.

The CDR3 loop reads CASSKRTDGYTF. CDR3 nucleotide sequence: TGTGCCAGTAGTAAACGCACGGATGGCTACACCTTC. The chain carries TRBV19 and TRBJ1-2; no reliable D call. The germline V gene has CDR1 LNHDA and CDR2 SQIVND (reference sequence). The CDR3 covers 12 residues. The ends were cut back, 4 bases at V and 6 bases at J, with 9 bases in the middle.

The genes are TRBV14 and TRBJ2-5; D is ambiguous. Per the germline V gene, CDR1 is SGHDN and CDR2 is FVKESK. CDR3 size: 16 residues. Trimming took off 3 bases at V and 0 bases at J, with 14 bases between the two ends. This CDR3 reads CASSHLSGQNQETQYF. The CDR3 DNA sequence: TGTGCCAGCAGCCACCTTTCTGGCCAAAACCAAGAGACCCAGTACTTC. Full variable domain (missing parts from reference TRBV14 and TRBJ2-5): EAGVTQFPSHSVIEKGQTVTLRCDPISGHDNLYWYRRVMGKEIKFLLHFVKESKQDESGMPNNRFLAERTGGTYSTLKVQPAELEDSGVYFCASSHLSGQNQETQYFGPGTRLLVL.

The chain joins TRBV3-1 (or the pseudogene TRBV3-2) to TRBJ1-6; TRBD1 aligns across 7 bases. The V gene's germline CDR1 is LGHDT and CDR2 YNNKEL (reference sequence). V was pared by 7 bases and J by 7 bases, with 10 bases of the junction left unmatched. This CDR3 is 15 amino acids long. The DNA of the CDR3 is TGTGCCAGCACCGGGACAGTCGGCGGGAATTCACCCCTCCACTTT. Amino acid sequence: CASTGTVGGNSPLHF.

V gene TRBV7-7 combines with J gene TRBJ2-5, with D unclear. The ends were cut back, 5 bases at V and 5 bases at J, with 12 bases in the middle. CDR3 length: 13 amino acids. Germline values: CDR1 SSHAT, CDR2 FNYEAQ (reference sequence). The CDR3 region has the DNA TGTGCCAGCAGCGTGGCCAACACGGAGACCCAGTACTTC. This codes for CASSVANTETQYF.

Comments on this clone: Other DNA sequences of this sample code for an identical CDR3. CDR3 in amino acids: CASSPRGAPYEQYF. CDR3 coding DNA: TGTGCCAGCTCACCCCGCGGAGCCCCCTACGAGCAGTACTTC. This chain uses TRBV18 with TRBJ2-7; D ambiguous. CDR1 and CDR2 from the germline V gene are KGHSH and LQKENI. V lost 3 bases to trimming and J lost 2 bases, with 11 bases between them. The CDR3 is 14 residues long.

The sample holds one count of this clone. V gene TRBV18 combines with J gene TRBJ2-1; a weak D match, TRBD2 (5 bases). This CDR3 comprises 15 residues. The V gene's germline CDR1 is KGHSH and CDR2 LQKENI. V was trimmed by 3 bases and J by 3 bases, leaving 12 bases between them. The CDR3, as DNA: TGTGCCAGCTCACCCCTCGAGAGGGTCTACAATGAGCAGTTCTTC. It specifies CASSPLERVYNEQFF.

V and J are TRBV7-4 and TRBJ2-5; 10 bases map to TRBD1. CDR1 is SGHVT, CDR2 SQSDAQ, per germline. CDR3 size: 21 residues. J gave up 4 bases and V 3 bases, and 23 bases lay outside the gene matches. CDR3 in amino acids: CASSFLPLKTGGRRVGETQYF. In nucleotides, the CDR3 is TGTGCCAGCAGCTTTTTGCCTCTTAAGACAGGGGGCCGGAGGGTAGGAGAGACCCAGTACTTC.

This chain uses TRBV6-4 with TRBJ1-3, with D maybe TRBD1 (6 bases). This CDR3 comprises 16 residues. Deletions cut 6 bases from V and 0 bases from J, with 15 bases between. CDR1 and CDR2 (germline): MRHNA, SNTAGT. CDR3 coding DNA: TGTGCCAGCAGACCGACAGGTTACCTCTCTGGAAACACCATATATTTT. Translated, it gives CASRPTGYLSGNTIYF.

The V gene is TRBV27, the J gene TRBJ2-3; 14 positions match TRBD2. Germline loops: CDR1 MNHEY, CDR2 SMNVEV (reference sequence). The CDR3 is 18 residues long. J lost 2 bases, V lost 7 bases, and 11 bases had no gene match. The CDR3 sequence is CASTRRGLAGVSTDTQYF. The DNA of the CDR3 is TGTGCCAGCACCCGACGGGGACTAGCGGGGGTGTCCACAGATACGCAGTATTTT.

The chain has TRBV9 and TRBJ2-3, with 7 bases identical to TRBD2. This CDR3 spans 15 amino acids. Looked up from germline, CDR1 is SGDLS and CDR2 is YYNGEE. The ends lost 4 bases at V and 3 bases at J; junction bases unmatched: 8. The chain's CDR3 is CASSPRRAGTDTQYF. The CDR3 DNA reads TGTGCCAGCAGCCCCCGTCGAGCGGGGACAGATACGCAGTATTTT.

This chain connects TRBV6-5 to TRBJ2-7; D perhaps matches TRBD2 (6 bases). There are 15 residues in the CDR3. The V and J ends lost 5 bases and 0 bases respectively, with 14 bases between them. CDR1 and CDR2 (germline): MNHEY, SVGAGI. The CDR3 sequence: CASSPHMTSSYEQYF. The DNA for the CDR3 is TGTGCCAGCAGTCCGCACATGACTAGCTCCTACGAGCAGTACTTC.

The J gene is TRBJ2-7, the V gene TRBV30; TRBD1 matches at 9 bases. With 5 bases clipped from V and 2 bases from J, the junction kept 4 bases outside the gene matches. This CDR3 spans 13 amino acids. Looked up from germline, CDR1 is GTSNPN and CDR2 is SVGIG (reference sequence). CDR3 loop: CAWATGGPYEQYF. The CDR3 bases are TGTGCCTGGGCCACAGGGGGCCCCTACGAGCAGTACTTC.